This TCR beta chain was sequenced in a study of cytotoxic CD8 clonotypes in ibrutinib-treated CLL. Study-wide points: The clonality rise at ibrutinib response reflected private clonotype expansion. At baseline, clonality was higher than in age-matched healthy donors and correlated with CD8+ counts.

The CDR3 spans 17 residues. Germline CDR1 is MGHDK and CDR2 is SYGVNS. V dropped 5 bases and J dropped 1; count of bases not matched to a gene: 8. Clones were sequenced by immunoSEQ multiplex PCR, and TCRdb holds only the in-frame ones, with some missing. The sample has approximately 300,000 clones, about 77% seen once. On this clone itself: Its cognate antigen is unknown.

The chain links TRBV25-1 to TRBJ2-1, with 10 bases aligning to TRBD2. The sequence was collected from a human donor with chronic lymphocytic leukemia. Sequencing used PBMCs, obtained before ibrutinib treatment. CDR3: CASSISGRPDSYNEQFF. In nucleotides, the CDR3 is TGTGCCAGCAGTATTAGCGGGAGGCCTGATTCCTACAATGAGCAGTTCTTC. The full variable domain, completed using reference TRBV25-1 and TRBJ2-1, is EADIYQTPRYLVIGTGKKITLECSQTMGHDKMYWYQQDPGMELHLIHYSYGVNSTEKGDLSSESTVSRIRTEHFPLTLESARPSHTSQYLCASSISGRPDSYNEQFFGPGTRLTVL.